The source of this TCR beta chain is a study of blood T cell repertoires in COVID-19 (TCRdb year 2020). Turning to the overall study: The collaborator samples originated in the United States, Italy and Spain and spanned the acute and convalescent phases of COVID-19. The prospective study material was composed of cDNA or gDNA derived from T cells, B-cell-depleted T cells, or PBMCs. Deeply sampled blood TCRbeta repertoires from subjects exposed to, actively infected with, or recovered from COVID-19 were included in the dataset. The repertoires were made available in a free public database intended to serve as a resource for research on the immune response to SARS-CoV-2. The samples were drawn from two sources: the first 160 participants of the ongoing ImmuneRACE study, and 1,254 subjects contributed by 6 global collaborators. The sample metadata nearly always contained a de-identified subject ID, COVID-19 status, age in years and sex. Where available, HLA class I and class II types were obtained from metadata supplied by the sample provider rather than from assay-based typing.

Samples from volunteer blood donors who had recovered from COVID-19 were contributed by a second Seattle source. Each collaborating institution followed its own protocols to collect whole blood in K2EDTA tubes. For TCRbeta analysis, collaborators shipped samples as frozen whole blood, isolated PBMCs, or DNA extracted from either of those sample types. The immunoSEQ Assay, a bias-controlled multiplex PCR, was used to amplify TCRbeta CDR3 regions from genomic DNA. In the original analysis: The number of nucleated cells in each sample was estimated from the amplification of reference gene primers within the assay. To quantify the absolute abundance of each unique TCRbeta CDR3 rearrangement, sequence reads were collapsed and filtered. For each sample, productive Simpson clonality was calculated as the square root of Simpson's diversity index over productive rearrangements. Entries here come from immuneACCESS through TCRdb and include only in-frame sequences with V and J called. Some clones fail to appear in such tables; in the studies checked, an unresolved V gene covers under half of the shortfall, and the cause of the remainder is unknown. The D gene and trimming were derived from the DNA, and the V and J assignments and clone size from that table. This sample gives 130,000 to 150,000 clones in total; under 90% of them show up just once. The ten largest clones take up 3% to 4.5% of the sample.

Taken from cysteine to phenylalanine, the CDR3 has 14 residues. Just the 42-base CDR3 DNA is kept, in frame starting at base 1. CDR1 is given as SGHRS and CDR2 as YFSETQ, both from the germline V gene. Trimming removed 4 bases from V and 9 bases from J, leaving 17 bases between the germline ends. Comment on this clone: It has no known antigen specificity. Base qualities are not recorded, but no much larger clone differs from it by a single base.

Overall study results and their limits: Clinical and demographic metadata were provided uncurated, with the amount varying by source and participant.

This TCR was sampled from a man in his 70s who had recovered from COVID-19. Material for sequencing was peripheral blood. The V and J genes are TRBV5-1 and TRBJ1-5, and possibly TRBD1, on 6 matching bases. The nucleotide sequence reads as follows: TGCGCCAGCAGCGAAGGACAGCGGGAATCGCCCCAGCATTTT. This is translated as CASSEGQRESPQHF.